This TCR beta chain was found in a study of blood T cell repertoires in COVID-19. As for the study in general: COVID-19 samples collected from the United States, Italy and Spain covered acute and convalescent phases.

The method was immunoSEQ multiplex PCR; TCRdb's version includes in-frame clones alone and lacks a portion of them. The data contain about 150,000 clones, roughly 80% of them seen just once; the ten biggest clones take up less than 7%. The CDR3 extends over 16 amino acids. Germline CDR1 reads SGHNT; CDR2 reads YENEEA. Trimming cost V 3 bases and J 5 bases; bases outside gene matches: 8. This receptor was obtained from a woman between 40 and 55 years old who had recovered from COVID-19. This chain joins TRBV11-3 and TRBJ2-2; TRBD1 agrees at 8 bases. Sequences were obtained from PBMCs or T cells enriched from blood (not recorded which). The CDR3 sequence is CASSFDRGGMTGELFF. The CDR3 coding sequence is TGTGCCAGCAGCTTCGACAGGGGTGGGATGACCGGGGAGCTGTTTTTT.